This TCR beta chain was retrieved from a study of blood T cell repertoires in COVID-19. Overall study context: Whether acute or convalescent, the COVID-19 samples came from the United States, Italy and Spain. PBMCs, B-cell-depleted T cells, or T cells provided the cDNA or gDNA that made up the material.

Only one count was recorded for this clone. Original analysis: How many nucleated cells were present was estimated from reference gene primer amplification. TCRdb's copy holds only in-frame clones and misses some; the assay was immunoSEQ multiplex PCR. V and J calls and clone size are those listed in that table; D and trimming were worked out from the DNA. Seen here are around 80,000 clones, over 65% observed once, and the top ten hold about 5.7%. The CDR3 is 14 amino acids. The V gene lost 7 bases and the J gene lost 6 bases, with 16 bases spanning the gap. CDR1 and CDR2 (germline): MNHNY, SVGAGI (reference sequence).

The chain has TRBV6-6 and TRBJ2-4, with D uncertain. This clonotype originated in a man in his fifties or sixties with active or convalescent COVID-19. Source material: peripheral blood. The CDR3: CASNSRTMGNIQYF. CDR3 nucleotide sequence: TGTGCCAGCAACAGCAGAACGATGGGAAACATTCAGTACTTC.